These 4 T cell receptor beta chains were all obtained from the same sample, sequenced in a study of blood T cell repertoires in COVID-19. Here immunoSEQ multiplex PCR was the method, and the copy in TCRdb shows in-frame clones only, minus some. This table has under 300,000 clones, approximately 85% appearing once. Source material: PBMCs or T cells enriched from blood (not recorded which). Every receptor here comes from a woman aged 45 to 65 who had recovered from COVID-19.

The V gene is TRBV28, the J gene TRBJ2-4; TRBD1 might be the D (6 bases). The germline V gene has CDR1 MDHEN and CDR2 SYDVKM. Between the trimmed V and J ends, which lost 7 bases and 3 bases, there was a span of 10 bases. The CDR3 is 13 residues long. The CDR3 protein is CASISGDKNIQYF. The DNA of the CDR3 is TGTGCCAGCATTTCAGGGGACAAAAACATTCAGTACTTC. The variable domain in full, completed from reference TRBV28 and TRBJ2-4, reads DVKVTQSSRYLVKRTGEKVFLECVQDMDHENMFWYRQDPGLGLRLIYFSYDVKMKEKGDIPEGYSVSREKKERFSLILESASTNQTSMYLCASISGDKNIQYFGAGTRLSVL.

A single count supports this clone. The chain is built from TRBV5-8 and TRBJ2-1, with TRBD1 identical over 8 bases. The germline V gene encodes CDR1 SGHTS and CDR2 YDEGEE. The CDR3 has 17 amino acids. J lost 15 bases, V lost 0 bases, and 20 bases had no gene match. CDR3 loop: CASSLAGLTGAGDLLFF. The CDR3 DNA follows: TGTGCCAGCAGCTTGGCGGGCCTGACAGGGGCTGGGGATCTGCTGTTCTTC.

V gene TRBV14 combines with J gene TRBJ2-3; D gene uncertain. The V gene's germline CDR1 is SGHDN and CDR2 FVKESK. V gave up 0 bases and J gave up 2 bases, with 9 bases separating them. CDR3 length: 15 residues. The CDR3 sequence is CASSQDVSNTDTQYF. CDR3 DNA: TGTGCCAGCAGCCAAGATGTCTCTAACACAGATACGCAGTATTTT.

The CDR3 spells CASSAQPGLKTYNEQFF. CDR3 sequence (DNA): TGTGCCAGCAGCGCGCAACCGGGACTTAAGACCTACAATGAGCAGTTCTTC. The chain uses TRBV4-2 and TRBJ2-1, with D perhaps matching TRBD2 (6 bases). The length of the CDR3 is 17 residues. V was cut by 5 bases and J by 2 bases, with 19 bases left in between. Germline values: CDR1 LGHNA, CDR2 YNFKEQ.